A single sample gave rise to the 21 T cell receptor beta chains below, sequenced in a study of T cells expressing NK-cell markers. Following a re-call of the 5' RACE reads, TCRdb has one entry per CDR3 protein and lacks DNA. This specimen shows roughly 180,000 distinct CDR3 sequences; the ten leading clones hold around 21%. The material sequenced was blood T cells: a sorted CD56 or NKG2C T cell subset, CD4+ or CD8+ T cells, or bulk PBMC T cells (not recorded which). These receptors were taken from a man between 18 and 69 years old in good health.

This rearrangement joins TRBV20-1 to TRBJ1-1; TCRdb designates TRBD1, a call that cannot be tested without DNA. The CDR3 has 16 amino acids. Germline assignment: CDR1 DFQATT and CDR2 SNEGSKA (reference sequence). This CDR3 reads CSASPGWGAQSPEAFF.

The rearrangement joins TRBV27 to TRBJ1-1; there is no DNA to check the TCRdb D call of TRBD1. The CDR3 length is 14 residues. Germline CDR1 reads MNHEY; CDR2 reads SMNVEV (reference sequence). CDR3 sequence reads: CASSFIGGAPEAFF.

CDR3 sequence: CANERGGSYNEQFF. The chain employs TRBV7-6 and TRBJ2-1; TCRdb's D call, TRBD2, is unchecked because there is no DNA. CDR3 length: 14 residues. From germline, CDR1 is SGHVS and CDR2 FNYEAQ. The entire variable domain, with the rest obtained from reference TRBV7-6 and TRBJ2-1, is as follows: GAGVSQSPRYKVTKRGQDVALRCDPISGHVSLYWYRQALGQGPEFLTYFNYEAQQDKSGLPNDRFSAERPEGSISTLTIQRTEQRDSAMYRCANERGGSYNEQFFGPGTRLTVL.

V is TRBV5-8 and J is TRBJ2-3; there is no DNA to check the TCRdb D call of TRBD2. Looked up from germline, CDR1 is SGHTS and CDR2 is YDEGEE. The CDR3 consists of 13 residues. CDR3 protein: CASSPGLAYTQYF.

The chain's CDR3 is CASTGQGNTGELFF. J is TRBJ2-2 and V is TRBV9; TCRdb's D call, TRBD1, is unchecked because there is no DNA. Germline CDR1 SGDLS, CDR2 YYNGEE. The CDR3 is 14 residues long.

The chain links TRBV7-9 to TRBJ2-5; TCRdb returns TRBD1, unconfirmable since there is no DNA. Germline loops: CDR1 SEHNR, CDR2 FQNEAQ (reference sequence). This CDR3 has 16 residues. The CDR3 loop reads CASSSGPDSRKETQYF.

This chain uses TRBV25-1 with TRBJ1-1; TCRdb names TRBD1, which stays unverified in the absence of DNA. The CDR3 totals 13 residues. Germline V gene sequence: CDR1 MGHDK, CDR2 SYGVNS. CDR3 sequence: CASSGGPGGEAFF.

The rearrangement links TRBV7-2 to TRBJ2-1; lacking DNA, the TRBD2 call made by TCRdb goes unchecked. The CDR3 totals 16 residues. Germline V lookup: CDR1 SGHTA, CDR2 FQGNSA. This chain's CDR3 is CASSFYVGGPLNEQFF.

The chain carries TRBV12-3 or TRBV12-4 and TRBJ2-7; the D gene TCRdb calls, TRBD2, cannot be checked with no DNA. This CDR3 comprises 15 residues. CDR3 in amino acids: CASSPGGDGAYEQYF.

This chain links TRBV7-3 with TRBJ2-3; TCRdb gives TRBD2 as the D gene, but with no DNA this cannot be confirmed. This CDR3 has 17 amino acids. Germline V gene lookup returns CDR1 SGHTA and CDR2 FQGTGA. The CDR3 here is CASSLLGSLSQADTQYF.

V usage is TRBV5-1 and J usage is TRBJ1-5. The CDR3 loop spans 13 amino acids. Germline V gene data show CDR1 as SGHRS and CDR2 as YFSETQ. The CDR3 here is CASRRAFNQPQHF.

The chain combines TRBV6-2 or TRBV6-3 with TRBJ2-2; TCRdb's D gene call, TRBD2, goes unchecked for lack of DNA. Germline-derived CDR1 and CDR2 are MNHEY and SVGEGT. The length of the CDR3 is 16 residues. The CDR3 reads CASSSERGGNTGELFF.

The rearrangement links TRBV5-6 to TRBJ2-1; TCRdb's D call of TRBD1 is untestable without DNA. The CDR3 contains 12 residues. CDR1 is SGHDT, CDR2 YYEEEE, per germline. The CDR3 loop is CASTALFGEQFF.

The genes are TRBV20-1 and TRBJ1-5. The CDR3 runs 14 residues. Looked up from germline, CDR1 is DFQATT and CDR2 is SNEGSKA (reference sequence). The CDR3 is CSAEDFRSNQPQHF.

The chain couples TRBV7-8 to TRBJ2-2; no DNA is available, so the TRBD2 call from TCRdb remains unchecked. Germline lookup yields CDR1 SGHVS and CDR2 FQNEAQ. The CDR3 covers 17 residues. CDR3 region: CASSLARGGTYTGELFF.

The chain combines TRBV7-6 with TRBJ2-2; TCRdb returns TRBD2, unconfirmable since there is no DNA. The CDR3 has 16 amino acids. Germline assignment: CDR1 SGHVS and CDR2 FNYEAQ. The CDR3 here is CASSLASGWGAGELFF.

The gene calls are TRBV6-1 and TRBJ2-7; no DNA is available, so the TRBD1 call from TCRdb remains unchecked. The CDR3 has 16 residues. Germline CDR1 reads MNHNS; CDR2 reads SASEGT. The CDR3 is CASSQHGGGAPYEQYF.

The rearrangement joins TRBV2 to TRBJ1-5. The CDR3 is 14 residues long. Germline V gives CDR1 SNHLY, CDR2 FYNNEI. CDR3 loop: CASSEGSGNQPQHF.

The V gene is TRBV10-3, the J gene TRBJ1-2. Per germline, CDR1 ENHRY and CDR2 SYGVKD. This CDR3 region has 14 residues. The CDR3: CAISAGESNYGYTF.

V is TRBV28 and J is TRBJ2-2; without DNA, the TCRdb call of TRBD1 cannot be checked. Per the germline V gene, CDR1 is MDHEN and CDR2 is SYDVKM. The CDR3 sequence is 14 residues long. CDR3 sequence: CASSLIPGPGELFF.

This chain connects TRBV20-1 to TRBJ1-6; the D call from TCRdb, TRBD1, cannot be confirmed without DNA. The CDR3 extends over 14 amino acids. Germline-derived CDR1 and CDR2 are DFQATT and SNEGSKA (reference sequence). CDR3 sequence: CSARTRGLGSPLHF.